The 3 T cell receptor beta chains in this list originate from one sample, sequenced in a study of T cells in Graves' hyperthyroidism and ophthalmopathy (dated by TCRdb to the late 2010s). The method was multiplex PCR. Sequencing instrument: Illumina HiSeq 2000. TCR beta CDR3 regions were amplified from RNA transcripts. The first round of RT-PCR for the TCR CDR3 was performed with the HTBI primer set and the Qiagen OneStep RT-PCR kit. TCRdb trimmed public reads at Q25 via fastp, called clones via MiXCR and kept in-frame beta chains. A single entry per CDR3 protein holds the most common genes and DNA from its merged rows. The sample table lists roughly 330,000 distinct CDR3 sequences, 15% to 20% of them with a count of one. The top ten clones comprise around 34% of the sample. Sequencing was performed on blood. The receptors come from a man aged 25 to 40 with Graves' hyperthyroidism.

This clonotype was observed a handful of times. The CDR3 sequence: CSARPGTSGYNEQFF. CDR3 in DNA: TGCAGTGCTAGACCCGGGACTAGCGGATACAATGAGCAGTTCTTC. The rearrangement links TRBV20-1 to TRBJ2-1, with TRBD2 identical over 11 bases. Germline CDR1 DFQATT, CDR2 SNEGSKA (reference sequence). The CDR3 extends over 15 amino acids. Trimming at V came to 2 bases and at J to 4 bases, leaving 4 bases not matched to a gene.

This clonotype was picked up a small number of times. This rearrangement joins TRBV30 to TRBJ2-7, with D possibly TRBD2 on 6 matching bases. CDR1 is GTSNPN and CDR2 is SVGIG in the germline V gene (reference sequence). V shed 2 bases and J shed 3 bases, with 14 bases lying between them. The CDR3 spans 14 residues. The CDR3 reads CAWSNRDSLYEQYF. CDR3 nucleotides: TGTGCCTGGAGTAACCGGGACTCCCTCTACGAGCAGTACTTC.

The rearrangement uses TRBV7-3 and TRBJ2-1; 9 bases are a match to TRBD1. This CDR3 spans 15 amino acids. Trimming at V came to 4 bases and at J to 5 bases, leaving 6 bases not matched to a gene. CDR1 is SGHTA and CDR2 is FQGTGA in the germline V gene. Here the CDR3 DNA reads TGTGCCAGCAGCTCCCCGGGACAGGGACACAATGAGCAGTTCTTC. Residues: CASSSPGQGHNEQFF.